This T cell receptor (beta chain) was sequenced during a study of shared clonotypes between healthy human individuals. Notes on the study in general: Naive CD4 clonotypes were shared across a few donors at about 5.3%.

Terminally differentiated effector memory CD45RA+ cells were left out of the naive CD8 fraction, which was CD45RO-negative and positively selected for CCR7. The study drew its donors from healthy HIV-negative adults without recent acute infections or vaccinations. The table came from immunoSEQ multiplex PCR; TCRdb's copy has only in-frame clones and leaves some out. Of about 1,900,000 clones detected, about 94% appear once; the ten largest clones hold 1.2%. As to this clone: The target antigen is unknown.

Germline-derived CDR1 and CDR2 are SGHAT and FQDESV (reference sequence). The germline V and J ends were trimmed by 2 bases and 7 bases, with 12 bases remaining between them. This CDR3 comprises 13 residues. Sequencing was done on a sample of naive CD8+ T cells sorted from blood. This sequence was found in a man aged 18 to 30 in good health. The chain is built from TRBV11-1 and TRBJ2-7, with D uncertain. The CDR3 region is CASSLFPPAEQYF. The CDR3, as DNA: TGTGCCAGCAGCTTATTCCCCCCCGCGGAGCAGTACTTC.